The T cell receptor (beta chain) described here comes from a study of blood T cells in healthy people across ages. The CDR3 is 16 amino acids. Trimming stripped 4 bases from V and 0 bases from J, with 14 bases between. Germline V gene data show CDR1 as LGHNA and CDR2 as YNFKEQ. Together with a sample-barcoded 5' primer, a J-beta primer mix was included in a second PCR lasting roughly 6 to 12 cycles. TCRdb re-analysed the 5' RACE reads in MiXCR, keeping a single row per CDR3 protein. The repertoire holds around 1,800,000 distinct CDR3 sequences, with about 39% as singletons. Sequencing was done on a sample of blood. The receptor was isolated from a human donor in good health. The chain recombines TRBV4-2 with TRBJ2-3, with a weak D call TRBD2 (6 bases). The chain's CDR3 is CASSPEGRRSTDTQYF. CDR3 nucleotide sequence: TGTGCCAGCAGCCCGGAGGGACGCCGTAGCACAGATACGCAGTATTTT.